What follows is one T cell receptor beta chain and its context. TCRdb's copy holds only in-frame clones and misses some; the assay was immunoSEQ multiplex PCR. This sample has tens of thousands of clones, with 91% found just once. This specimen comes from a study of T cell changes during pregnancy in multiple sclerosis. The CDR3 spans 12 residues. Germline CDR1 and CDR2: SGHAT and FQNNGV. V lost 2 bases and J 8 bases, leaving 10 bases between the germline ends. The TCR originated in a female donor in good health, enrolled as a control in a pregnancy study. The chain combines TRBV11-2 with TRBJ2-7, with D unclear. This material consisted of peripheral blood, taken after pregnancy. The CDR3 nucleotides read TGTGCCAGCAGCTTATCCTCTATGAAGCAGTACTTC. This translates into CASSLSSMKQYF.